Only a few counts were recorded for the clone carrying this TCR beta chain. PCR primers comprised 60 Vbeta and 13 Jbeta primers. Assay used: immunoSEQ multiplex PCR; TCRdb lists only in-frame clones, some missing. The data show around 210,000 clones, more than 65% seen once. This sample stems from a study of cytomegalovirus exposure and HLA in healthy donors. Per germline, CDR1 SGHNT and CDR2 YENEEA. Trimming at V came to 5 bases and at J to 5 bases, leaving 7 bases not matched to a gene. This CDR3 is 16 amino acids long. The source is a man in his forties or fifties in good health and CMV-seronegative. The chain combines TRBV11-3 with TRBJ2-5; 14 bases fit TRBD2. What was sequenced was PBMCs. Written as DNA, the CDR3 is TGTGCCAGCAGCCCGGGACTAGCGGGAGCTGGGGAGACCCAGTACTTC. Translating it yields CASSPGLAGAGETQYF.